One sample yielded the 13 T cell receptor beta chains listed below, sequenced in a study of blood T cells in healthy people across ages. Alongside a J-beta primer mix, a sample-barcoded 5' primer served in a second PCR lasting roughly 6 to 11 cycles. TCRdb re-called the 5' RACE reads with MiXCR, one entry per CDR3 protein. The sample holds around 710,000 distinct CDR3 sequences, 40% to 45% seen once. Sequencing was done on a sample of blood. The receptors come from a woman between 55 and 75 years old in good health.

This clonotype was counted at least ten times. The V call is TRBV9, the J call TRBJ2-3; perhaps TRBD1 as D (6 bases). Deletions cut 4 bases from V and 2 bases from J, with 14 bases between. From germline, CDR1 is SGDLS and CDR2 YYNGEE. This CDR3 comprises 15 residues. The CDR3: CASSLQWGLTDTQYF. The CDR3 bases are TGTGCCAGCAGCCTCCAATGGGGGCTCACAGATACGCAGTATTTT.

This chain connects TRBV9 to TRBJ2-2, with 8 bases aligning to TRBD1. The CDR3 totals 14 residues. Unmatched junction bases numbered 4, after V lost 5 bases and J lost 4 bases. The germline V gene encodes CDR1 SGDLS and CDR2 YYNGEE. CDR3 nucleotide sequence: TGTGCCAGCAGAACAGGGGGAGGCACCGGGGAGCTGTTTTTT. It encodes CASRTGGGTGELFF.

This clonotype has just a few counts. The rearrangement joins TRBV20-1 to TRBJ2-1; D is uncertain. The CDR3 totals 12 residues. CDR1 DFQATT and CDR2 SNEGSKA come from the germline V gene (reference sequence). V was pared by 3 bases and J by 3 bases, with 6 bases between. The CDR3 loop reads CSASGDYNEQFF. For the CDR3, the DNA is TGCAGTGCTAGTGGAGACTACAATGAGCAGTTCTTC.

This clonotype occurred a few times. The V gene is TRBV6-2 or TRBV6-3, the J gene TRBJ2-5; 10 bases match TRBD2. V was pared by 5 bases and J by 2 bases, with 2 bases of the junction left unmatched. CDR1 MNHEY and CDR2 SVGEGT come from the germline V gene. The CDR3 extends over 14 amino acids. The CDR3 is CASSSSGRQETQYF. The CDR3 DNA reads as TGTGCCAGCAGTAGTAGCGGGAGGCAAGAGACCCAGTACTTC.

This clonotype appeared a few times. V gene TRBV29-1 combines with J gene TRBJ2-5; TRBD2 matches at 10 bases. Trimming removed 4 bases from V and 2 bases from J; junction bases left unmatched: 1. The CDR3 sequence is 13 residues long. Germline loops: CDR1 SQVTM, CDR2 ANQGSEA. The CDR3 here is CSVVAGGQETQYF. In nucleotides, the CDR3 is TGCAGCGTTGTAGCGGGGGGACAAGAGACCCAGTACTTC.

The chain recombines TRBV7-8 with TRBJ2-7, with TRBD2 matching 8 bases. V lost 1 base, J lost 6 bases, and 5 bases stayed unmatched. The CDR3 has 14 residues. Per germline, CDR1 SGHVS and CDR2 FQNEAQ. The CDR3 region has the DNA TGTGCCAGCAGCTTAGGCGGGAGGACAGCCGAGCAGTACTTC. Translated: CASSLGGRTAEQYF.

A few counts support this clonotype. The chain links TRBV18 to TRBJ2-7, with no clear D. Germline V gene lookup returns CDR1 KGHSH and CDR2 LQKENI. The CDR3 is made up of 14 amino acids. Trimming cost V 3 bases and J 3 bases, with 12 bases left between them. CDR3 DNA sequence: TGTGCCAGCTCACCCACCGCCTCTAACTACGAGCAGTACTTC. Translated, it gives CASSPTASNYEQYF.

In this sample, this clonotype turned up a few times. The V gene is TRBV4-3, the J gene TRBJ2-1, with D perhaps TRBD2 (6 bases). The ends were cut back, 1 base at V and 9 bases at J, with 19 bases in the middle. The CDR3 totals 16 residues. In germline, CDR1 is LGHNA, CDR2 YSLEER. The CDR3 coding sequence is TGCGCCAGCAGCCAAGGCGAGACTAGTAAGGCACTTGAGCAGTTCTTC. It specifies CASSQGETSKALEQFF.

The rearrangement uses TRBV4-3 and TRBJ2-1, with TRBD2 matching over 7 bases. V trimming: 1 base; J trimming: 5 bases; junction bases outside the gene matches: 11. The CDR3 has 17 residues. Germline loops: CDR1 LGHNA, CDR2 YSLEER. The CDR3 here is CASSQASGAHLNNEQFF. CDR3 DNA sequence: TGCGCCAGCAGCCAAGCGAGCGGGGCCCACCTCAACAATGAGCAGTTCTTC.

This clonotype was recorded a few times. The chain combines TRBV7-9 with TRBJ1-3, with TRBD1 matching 12 bases. The CDR3 is 16 residues long. The ends lost 3 bases at V and 0 bases at J; junction bases unmatched: 0. Germline lookup yields CDR1 SEHNR and CDR2 FQNEAQ (reference sequence). Here the CDR3 reads CASSLGQGASGNTIYF. CDR3 sequence (DNA): TGTGCCAGCAGCTTGGGACAGGGGGCCTCTGGAAACACCATATATTTT.

The CDR3 sequence: CASSLLQGALGTEAFF. The CDR3 coding sequence is TGTGCCAGCAGTCTGTTACAGGGGGCCCTGGGGACTGAAGCTTTCTTT. The chain uses TRBV9 and TRBJ1-1, with 9 bases aligning to TRBD1. Germline CDR1 is SGDLS and CDR2 is YYNGEE. V shed 5 bases, J shed 5 bases, and the junction held 13 bases outside the gene matches. CDR3 size: 16 residues.

This chain joins TRBV6-2 or TRBV6-3 and TRBJ1-2, with 7 nucleotides matching TRBD1. Trimming removed 2 bases from V and 7 bases from J; junction bases left unmatched: 7. The CDR3 consists of 14 residues. Germline V gene lookup returns CDR1 MNHEY and CDR2 SVGEGT. The CDR3, as DNA: TGTGCCAGCAGTTACGACAGGGAAAGATGTGGCTACACCTTC. It is translated as CASSYDRERCGYTF.

This chain links TRBV20-1 with TRBJ2-7; D is unclear. The CDR3 contains 14 residues. Per the germline V gene, CDR1 is DFQATT and CDR2 is SNEGSKA (reference sequence). Trimming cost V 0 bases and J 0 bases, with 9 bases left between them. The CDR3 protein is CSARERMSSYEQYF. DNA of the CDR3: TGCAGTGCTAGAGAGCGTATGAGCTCCTACGAGCAGTACTTC.